This entry is about one TCR beta chain. Antigen unknown. In TCRdb, the 5' RACE reads were re-called with MiXCR into one record per CDR3 protein. The sample shows a few hundred thousand distinct CDR3 sequences, about 6.7% of them seen only once. This sample was taken from a study of CD8 T cells in ankylosing spondylitis. Regarding the study as a whole: Typical of ankylosing spondylitis blood, it appeared, was a TCR beta motif of seven to nine highly homologous variants. CD8+ cells made up the disease-linked clones, which were relatively rare in peripheral blood.

Source material: blood, either unsorted or a sorted T cell fraction (not recorded which). This sequence originates from a male donor with ankylosing spondylitis.

The CDR3 loop is CASRDFNTGELFF. DNA for the CDR3: TGTGCCAGCAGGGACTTCAACACCGGGGAGCTGTTTTTT. The chain uses TRBV9 and TRBJ2-2, with D tentatively TRBD2 (5 bases). The CDR3 runs to 13 residues. V lost 5 bases and J 2 bases, leaving 7 bases between the germline ends. In germline, CDR1 is SGDLS, CDR2 YYNGEE.